The TCR beta chain under discussion was sequenced for a study of T cell responses to AZD1222 COVID-19 vaccine. There are 15 residues in the CDR3. Germline V lookup: CDR1 KGHDR, CDR2 SFDVKD. The junction had 6 bases not matched to a gene; V was cut back by 2 bases and J by 5 bases. Method: immunoSEQ multiplex PCR; TCRdb's copy keeps in-frame clones and lacks some. The table lists approximately 100,000 clones, approximately 96% of them singletons. On this clone: The antigen remains undetermined.

Study-level points and caveats: Spike-specific TCR breadth and depth grew following two AZD1222 doses.

V is TRBV24-1 and J is TRBJ2-7, with TRBD1 matching over 9 bases. This TCR was sampled from an adult in good health. Source: peripheral blood, taken on day 0 of AZD1222 vaccination. The CDR3 reads CATSDSGTGSDEQYF. The DNA for the CDR3 is TGTGCCACCAGTGATTCCGGGACAGGGTCCGACGAGCAGTACTTC.